These T cell receptor beta chains were read from a single sample in a study of CD8 T cells in ankylosing spondylitis. TCRdb passed the 5' RACE reads through MiXCR, listing each CDR3 protein once. Seen here are roughly 64,000 distinct CDR3 sequences, about 6.2% observed once, and the top ten hold approximately 5%. The sequencing input was synovial fluid, either unsorted or a sorted T cell fraction (not recorded which). These receptors all stem from a male donor with ankylosing spondylitis. Each CDR3 is given with its conserved first and last residue. The order of the fields is clone size, V gene, D gene, J gene, CDR3 DNA, CDR3 protein. The D gene is left open where the match is weak. Not every row has a clone size; where given, it reads once, few, many or a size class.

few	TRBV28	-	TRBJ1-2	TGTGCCACCGGGTCGCCGGCTTATGGCTACACCTTC	CATGSPAYGYTF
many	TRBV20-1	-	TRBJ2-3	TGCAGTGCTAATCAGGGACCTCCAGATACGCAGTATTTT	CSANQGPPDTQYF
many	TRBV20-1	-	TRBJ2-5	TGCAGTGCTAGATTCGGAACCGAACAAGAGACCCAGTACTTC	CSARFGTEQETQYF
many	TRBV20-1	-	TRBJ1-3	TGCAGTGCTAGGAGGGCCGGGACGCCAGGAAACACCATATATTTT	CSARRAGTPGNTIYF
many	TRBV7-2	-	TRBJ2-5	TGTGCCAGCAGCTCCCGGGCAAGTCAAGAGACCCAGTACTTC	CASSSRASQETQYF
many	TRBV25-1	-	TRBJ1-5	TGTGCCAGCAGTGATACAGGCAATCAGCCCCAGCATTTT	CASSDTGNQPQHF
few	TRBV5-1	TRBD2	TRBJ2-1	TGCGCCAGCAGGCCCCCGGGACTAGCGGGAGTTAGTGAGCAGTTCTTC	CASRPPGLAGVSEQFF
-	TRBV7-2	-	TRBJ1-2	TGTGCCAGCAGTGTAACGAAGGACTATGGCTACACCTTC	CASSVTKDYGYTF
many	TRBV24-1	-	TRBJ2-3	TGTGCCACCAGTGATTCGCCGACAGCAGATACGCAGTATTTT	CATSDSPTADTQYF
many	TRBV20-1	TRBD2	TRBJ2-4	TGCAGTGCTAAGCGGGAGGCGGGGGTGACCAAAAACATTCAGTACTTC	CSAKREAGVTKNIQYF
few	TRBV27	TRBD1	TRBJ2-7	TGTGCCAGCAGTTCGACGCCGGGACAGTGGAAGCAGTACTTC	CASSSTPGQWKQYF
many	TRBV10-3	TRBD1	TRBJ1-1	TGTGCCATCAACGTACAGGGGGGAAGGGACACTGAAGCTTTCTTT	CAINVQGGRDTEAFF
many	TRBV28	-	TRBJ2-2	TGTGCCAGCAGTCCTACAGGGAACACCGGGGAGCTGTTTTTT	CASSPTGNTGELFF
few	TRBV7-2	-	TRBJ1-2	TGTGCCTGCAGCTTAGACGTGGGTGGCTACACCTTC	CACSLDVGGYTF
many	TRBV29-1	TRBD2	TRBJ2-7	TGCAGCGTCCAAAACTCCGGGACTAGCGGGAGGTCCTACGAGCAGTACTTC	CSVQNSGTSGRSYEQYF
-	TRBV9	TRBD1	TRBJ1-2	TGTGCCAGCAGCTCGTTCTCTACAGGGGAAAGAGGCTACACCTTC	CASSSFSTGERGYTF
-	TRBV12-3/TRBV12-4	-	TRBJ1-1	TGTGCCAGCAGTTTTTTCGGCATGAACACTGAAGCTTTCTTT	CASSFFGMNTEAFF
many	TRBV30	-	TRBJ1-2	TGTGCCTGGTCCAGGGACCCATTGTTCGGCTACACCTTC	CAWSRDPLFGYTF
many	TRBV29-1	-	TRBJ1-1	TGCAGCGTTGAAGATGAAGCCCTAGGAACTGAAGCTTTCTTT	CSVEDEALGTEAFF
many	TRBV28	-	TRBJ1-5	TGTGCCAGCAGTCAAAGGACAAGGCGGGGCCAGCCCCAGCATTTT	CASSQRTRRGQPQHF
few	TRBV19	-	TRBJ2-7	TGTGCCAGTAGTATAGCCAGCGGACCCTACGAGCAGTACTTC	CASSIASGPYEQYF
many	TRBV20-1	TRBD2	TRBJ2-5	TGCAGTGCTAGAGGGACTAGCATAGAGACCCAGTACTTC	CSARGTSIETQYF
-	TRBV2	-	TRBJ2-2	TGTGCCAGCAGCCTCAGGGGCCCCGGGGAGCTGTTTTTT	CASSLRGPGELFF
many	TRBV4-1	-	TRBJ1-4	TGCGCCAGCAGCCAAGATCTTCAGGGTTTTCTAACTGAAAAACTGTTTTTT	CASSQDLQGFLTEKLFF
many	TRBV10-3	-	TRBJ1-1	TGTGCCATCAGCGGGGGTAGAGAAACTGAAGCTTTCTTT	CAISGGRETEAFF
many	TRBV5-1	-	TRBJ2-1	TGCGCCAGCAGCATGGATGTAAGCTACAATGAGCAGTTCTTC	CASSMDVSYNEQFF
many	TRBV7-2	-	TRBJ1-5	TGTGCCAGCAGGCTGAGCGATCAGCCCCAGCATTTT	CASRLSDQPQHF
-	TRBV19	TRBD2	TRBJ2-5	TGTGCCAGTAGTACCGGGACTAGCGTTTTCGGAGAGACCCAGTACTTC	CASSTGTSVFGETQYF
-	TRBV12-3/TRBV12-4	-	TRBJ2-3	TGTGCCAGCATGGGTGTCACAGATACGCAGTATTTT	CASMGVTDTQYF
many	TRBV12-3/TRBV12-4	-	TRBJ1-5	TGTGCCAGCAGTTGGGGTCATCAGCCCCAGCATTTT	CASSWGHQPQHF
many	TRBV14	-	TRBJ2-2	TGTGCCAGCAGCCGACTTCAGGGGACCGGGGAGCTGTTTTTT	CASSRLQGTGELFF
few	TRBV5-1	-	TRBJ2-3	TGCGCCAGCAGCCCGGGACTTCTTTTCACAGATACGCAGTATTTT	CASSPGLLFTDTQYF
many	TRBV7-9	-	TRBJ1-1	TGTGCCAGCAGCTTATTGCAGCTTGAGGCTTTCTTT	CASSLLQLEAFF
few	TRBV3-1	-	TRBJ2-7	TGTGCCAGCAGCGCCTTATCGCGGGTGGGCTACGAGCAGTACTTC	CASSALSRVGYEQYF
many	TRBV5-1	TRBD1	TRBJ2-1	TGCGCCAGCAGCTCCACAGGGGAAAGGCACAATGAGCAGTTCTTC	CASSSTGERHNEQFF
many	TRBV20-1	TRBD2	TRBJ2-2	TGCAGTGCAGTAGCGGGAGGCACCGGGGAGCTGTTTTTT	CSAVAGGTGELFF
-	TRBV19	-	TRBJ2-1	TGTGCCAGTAGTAGCGGAGGGGCCTACAATGAGCAGTTCTTC	CASSSGGAYNEQFF
-	TRBV7-8	TRBD1	TRBJ1-1	TGTGCCAGCAGCGCGAACCGGGACAGGGGCACTGAAGCTTTCTTT	CASSANRDRGTEAFF
many	TRBV7-2	TRBD2	TRBJ2-3	TGTGCCAGCAGCTTAGCTCCTAGCGGTAGCACAGATACGCAGTATTTT	CASSLAPSGSTDTQYF
many	TRBV29-1	-	TRBJ2-3	TGCAGCGTTGACCTATCAGATACGCAGTATTTT	CSVDLSDTQYF
many	TRBV5-1	-	TRBJ2-3	TGCGCCAGCAGCTTGGGCGGCGGCTTTCCAGATACGCAGTATTTT	CASSLGGGFPDTQYF
many	TRBV19	TRBD1	TRBJ2-7	TGTGCCACCGCCCATGGGACAGGATTCTACGAGCAGTACTTC	CATAHGTGFYEQYF